A single sample gave rise to the 29 T cell receptor beta chains below, sequenced in a study of somatic mutations in cytotoxic T cells in rheumatoid arthritis. Method: immunoSEQ multiplex PCR; TCRdb's copy keeps in-frame clones and lacks some. Among tens of thousands of clones, approximately 80% were seen once, and the ten largest hold roughly 3.8%. Sequencing was carried out using CD8+ T cells sorted from blood. The receptors originated from an adult with rheumatoid arthritis.

The chain recombines TRBV7-2 with TRBJ2-1; TRBD2 aligns across 9 bases. V was clipped by 4 bases and J by 4 bases; unmatched bases: 2. Germline loops: CDR1 SGHTA, CDR2 FQGNSA. The CDR3 extends over 14 amino acids. CDR3 amino acids: CASSYLAGYNEQFF. The CDR3 DNA is TGTGCCAGCAGCTACCTAGCGGGGTACAATGAGCAGTTCTTC.

The rearrangement joins TRBV13 to TRBJ2-3; TRBD2 is a possible D gene (5 bases). In germline, CDR1 is PRHDT, CDR2 FYEKMQ (reference sequence). V lost 5 bases to trimming and J lost 0 bases, with 15 bases between them. CDR3 size: 16 residues. The CDR3 DNA reads TGTGCCAGCAGCCTACGGGAAGAGACTAGCACAGATACGCAGTATTTT. This sequence encodes CASSLREETSTDTQYF.

V gene TRBV6-6 combines with J gene TRBJ1-4, with 8 positions matching TRBD1. The CDR3 runs 16 residues. With 0 bases clipped from V and 3 bases from J, the junction kept 3 bases outside the gene matches. Germline V gene sequence: CDR1 MNHNY, CDR2 SVGAGI (reference sequence). This CDR3 reads CASSYSLQGANEKLFF. CDR3 DNA sequence: TGTGCCAGCAGTTACTCTTTACAGGGGGCTAATGAAAAACTGTTTTTT.

V is TRBV4-3 and J is TRBJ1-6; 9 nucleotides line up with TRBD1. The CDR3 covers 16 residues. The V gene end was trimmed by 3 bases and the J gene end by 5 bases; junction bases not matched to a gene: 5. The germline V gene has CDR1 LGHNA and CDR2 YSLEER. This CDR3 reads CASSQWDRANNSPLHF. The CDR3 DNA follows: TGCGCCAGCAGCCAGTGGGACAGGGCCAATAATTCACCCCTCCACTTT.

The chain uses TRBV27 and TRBJ2-3; D might be TRBD2 (7 bases). From germline, CDR1 is MNHEY and CDR2 SMNVEV (reference sequence). The CDR3 spans 16 residues. V lost 5 bases and J lost 2, with 17 bases in between. DNA of the CDR3: TGTGCCAGCAGTCCAGAAGGGGGGGCGCCCACAGATACGCAGTATTTT. Translated, it gives CASSPEGGAPTDTQYF.

The J gene is TRBJ2-6, the V gene TRBV7-6; weak D call: TRBD1 (5 bases). V gave up 1 base and J gave up 0 bases, with 7 bases separating them. The CDR3 contains 16 residues. Germline V CDR1 and CDR2: SGHVS, FNYEAQ. CDR3 nucleotides: TGTGCCAGCAGCTTAGACAGGAGCTCTGGGGCCAACGTCCTGACTTTC. Encoded protein: CASSLDRSSGANVLTF.

This chain links TRBV10-3 with TRBJ2-3; no clear D gene. CDR3 length: 15 amino acids. Trimming took 0 bases from V and 1 from J, leaving 8 bases between them. The V gene's germline CDR1 is ENHRY and CDR2 SYGVKD. The CDR3 DNA sequence: TGTGCCATCAGTGAGTCGCTAGTCGGCACAGATACGCAGTATTTT. As protein: CAISESLVGTDTQYF.

The V and J genes are TRBV4-1 and TRBJ2-7; D is possibly TRBD2 (5 bases). The germline gives CDR1 MGHRA, CDR2 YSYEKL. The V gene lost 1 base and the J gene lost 3 bases, with 10 bases spanning the gap. This CDR3 has 14 amino acids. The CDR3: CASSQGERLYEQYF. Here the CDR3 DNA reads TGCGCCAGCAGCCAAGGGGAGCGGCTCTACGAGCAGTACTTC.

The chain carries TRBV2 and TRBJ1-4; a weak D match, TRBD1 (5 bases). The CDR3 runs to 13 residues. Per germline, CDR1 SNHLY and CDR2 FYNNEI. V shed 7 bases and J shed 6 bases, with 12 bases lying between them. The DNA of the CDR3 is TGTGCCAGCACAGACAGAACAGATGAAAAACTGTTTTTT. Its translation: CASTDRTDEKLFF.

This chain uses TRBV6-4 with TRBJ2-3; TRBD2 matches at 12 bases. V was clipped by 4 bases and J by 1 base; unmatched bases: 0. This CDR3 is built from 15 residues. CDR1 and CDR2 from the germline V gene are MRHNA and SNTAGT. The CDR3 loop reads CASSGTSGGTDTQYF. The CDR3 DNA reads TGTGCCAGCAGTGGGACTAGCGGGGGCACAGATACGCAGTATTTT.

The genes are TRBV14 and TRBJ2-7; 9 bases line up with TRBD1. Germline-derived CDR1 and CDR2 are SGHDN and FVKESK. V trimming: 3 bases; J trimming: 5 bases; junction bases outside the gene matches: 8. This CDR3 is built from 15 residues. CDR3 in DNA: TGTGCCAGCAGCCAGGGGACAGGGATAAGCGACGAGCAGTACTTC. It yields the protein CASSQGTGISDEQYF.

This clone turned up a few times. This rearrangement joins TRBV6-1 to TRBJ2-3; perhaps TRBD1 as D (7 bases). Germline V lookup: CDR1 MNHNS, CDR2 SASEGT. The CDR3 runs 15 residues. With 8 bases removed from V and 2 bases from J, the gap between germline ends came to 17 bases. CDR3: CASQEGQTITDTQYF. The CDR3 region has the DNA TGTGCCAGCCAGGAGGGACAGACAATCACAGATACGCAGTATTTT.

This clone was counted between two and nine times. The chain recombines TRBV27 with TRBJ1-1, with a tentative D call TRBD1 (6 bases). This CDR3 region has 13 residues. V lost 7 bases, J lost 3 bases, and 12 bases lay in between. Per germline, CDR1 MNHEY and CDR2 SMNVEV (reference sequence). CDR3 nucleotides: TGTGCCAGCAATGCGGCAGGGGACACTGAAGCTTTCTTT. Translating gives CASNAAGDTEAFF.

The chain uses TRBV15 and TRBJ1-6; D is perhaps TRBD1 (5 bases). The length of the CDR3 is 17 residues. The ends were cut back, 3 bases at V and 8 bases at J, with 20 bases in the middle. Germline values: CDR1 LNHNV, CDR2 YYDKDF (reference sequence). The CDR3 DNA sequence: TGTGCCACCAGCAGGGTCCCGGCGGGGGGAGGGGATTCACCCCTCCACTTT. Translating gives CATSRVPAGGGDSPLHF.

This clone was recorded once. The chain employs TRBV13 and TRBJ2-7; 10 bases align to TRBD2. Germline CDR1 is PRHDT and CDR2 is FYEKMQ (reference sequence). Trimming cost V 0 bases and J 1 base; bases outside gene matches: 3. This CDR3 spans 16 amino acids. DNA of the CDR3: TGTGCCAGCAGCTTAGGGACGGGACTAGCGTCCTACGAGCAGTACTTC. It translates to CASSLGTGLASYEQYF.

The chain recombines TRBV7-9 with TRBJ2-1; D unresolved. Germline CDR1 reads SEHNR; CDR2 reads FQNEAQ (reference sequence). This CDR3 has 13 residues. Deletions cut 1 base from V and 3 bases from J, with 4 bases between. As DNA, the CDR3 is TGTGCCAGCAGCTTAGACAGCTACAATGAGCAGTTCTTC. Translating it yields CASSLDSYNEQFF.

This chain joins TRBV5-1 and TRBJ2-1, with a tentative D call TRBD2 (7 bases). Trimming removed 0 bases from V and 9 bases from J, with 10 bases in between. Germline V gene data show CDR1 as SGHRS and CDR2 as YFSETQ. The CDR3 loop spans 13 amino acids. CDR3 sequence reads: CASSLGGGLEQFF. The CDR3 DNA sequence: TGCGCCAGCAGCTTGGGGGGGGGCCTTGAGCAGTTCTTC. Filled out from reference TRBV5-1 and TRBJ2-1, the complete variable domain reads KAGVTQTPRYLIKTRGQQVTLSCSPISGHRSVSWYQQTPGQGLQFLFEYFSETQRNKGNFPGRFSGRQFSNSRSEMNVSTLELGDSALYLCASSLGGGLEQFFGPGTRLTVL.

The genes are TRBV7-9 and TRBJ2-7; no firm D call. This CDR3 is 14 amino acids long. V was shortened by 2 bases and J by 2 bases, with 10 bases between the two germline ends. Germline V gene data show CDR1 as SEHNR and CDR2 as FQNEAQ (reference sequence). The CDR3 DNA reads TGTGCCAGCAGCTTACAGGAAAGTCCCTACGAGCAGTACTTC. Translated: CASSLQESPYEQYF.

The CDR3 DNA is TGCGCCAGCAGCCAATTTAGCGGGGGGGCTCCCGGGGAGCTGTTTTTT. Residues: CASSQFSGGAPGELFF. The chain links TRBV4-1 to TRBJ2-2; 11 bases are a match to TRBD2. Trimming removed 2 bases from V and 6 bases from J; junction bases left unmatched: 5. The germline V gene has CDR1 MGHRA and CDR2 YSYEKL. CDR3 length: 16 residues.

The CDR3 DNA follows: TGTGCCAGCAGCTGGGAAAACACTGAAGCTTTCTTT. Translating gives CASSWENTEAFF. The V gene is TRBV11-2, the J gene TRBJ1-1; unclear D gene. The CDR3 contains 12 residues. Trimming pared 4 bases from V and 2 bases from J, leaving 5 bases between. Per germline, CDR1 SGHAT and CDR2 FQNNGV.

The gene calls are TRBV6-5 and TRBJ1-5; tentative D call: TRBD1 (6 bases). V lost 4 bases and J 6 bases, leaving 16 bases between the germline ends. The CDR3 has 15 residues. CDR1 is MNHEY and CDR2 is SVGAGI in the germline V gene. The CDR3 DNA reads TGTGCCAGCAGTTTGGAGGGGGTGTCCGGTCAGCCCCAGCATTTT. Protein: CASSLEGVSGQPQHF.

The rearrangement links TRBV5-1 to TRBJ2-3; 11 bases fit TRBD2. With 4 bases clipped from V and 2 bases from J, the junction kept 6 bases outside the gene matches. Looked up from germline, CDR1 is SGHRS and CDR2 is YFSETQ. This CDR3 spans 16 amino acids. In DNA form, the CDR3 reads TGCGCCAGCAGCCTCGGGACTAGCGGCCTCACAGATACGCAGTATTTT. It encodes CASSLGTSGLTDTQYF.

The chain links TRBV23-1 to TRBJ2-5, with a weak D call TRBD2 (6 bases). TRBV23-1 is an open reading frame whose function is uncertain. The CDR3 is 20 residues long. Trimming shortened V by 6 bases and J by 0 bases, and 29 bases separated the two germline ends. The CDR3 sequence: CASSNWDLPGASEYQETQYF. For the CDR3, the DNA is TGCGCCAGCAGCAATTGGGATCTCCCCGGGGCTAGCGAGTACCAAGAGACCCAGTACTTC.

The rearrangement uses TRBV2 and TRBJ2-7; the match to TRBD1 covers 12 bases. The trim removed 3 bases at V and 7 bases at J, leaving 10 bases unmatched. The germline CDR1 and CDR2 sequences are SNHLY and FYNNEI. The length of the CDR3 is 16 residues. The CDR3 loop reads CASSDDPGQGAEEQYF. The CDR3 DNA is TGTGCCAGCAGTGACGATCCGGGACAGGGGGCTGAAGAGCAGTACTTC. The full variable domain, in which reference TRBV2 and TRBJ2-7 provide the parts outside the CDR3, is EPEVTQTPSHQVTQMGQEVILRCVPISNHLYFYWYRQILGQKVEFLVSFYNNEISEKSEIFDDQFSVERPDGSNFTLKIRSTKLEDSAMYFCASSDDPGQGAEEQYFGPGTRLTVT.

The chain uses TRBV27 and TRBJ1-1, with D perhaps matching TRBD1 (5 bases). Between the trimmed V and J ends, which lost 6 bases and 0 bases, there was a span of 8 bases. The V gene's germline CDR1 is MNHEY and CDR2 SMNVEV (reference sequence). CDR3 length: 13 amino acids. The DNA of the CDR3 is TGTGCCAGCAGGACGGGGGTGAACACTGAAGCTTTCTTT. Amino acids: CASRTGVNTEAFF.

CDR3 bases: TGTGCCAGCAGCCCGGGAAACTATGGCTACACCTTC. It codes for CASSPGNYGYTF. The V call is TRBV5-6, the J call TRBJ1-2; D remains unclear. With 4 bases removed from V and 2 bases from J, the gap between germline ends came to 6 bases. The germline V gene has CDR1 SGHDT and CDR2 YYEEEE. CDR3 length equals 12 residues.

For this clone: Distinct nucleotide sequences in the sample also encode this CDR3. The chain combines TRBV6-1 with TRBJ2-7; D possibly uses TRBD1 or TRBD2 (6 bases each). The CDR3 runs to 14 residues. V dropped 7 bases and J dropped 4 bases, with 17 bases sitting between them. Germline V gene lookup returns CDR1 MNHNS and CDR2 SASEGT. The CDR3 region is CASTLRGPTYEQYF. Here the CDR3 DNA reads TGTGCCAGCACCCTACGGGGGCCAACTTACGAGCAGTACTTC.

This chain links TRBV13 with TRBJ2-7; weak D call: TRBD2 (6 bases). Between the trimmed V and J ends, which lost 5 bases and 7 bases, there was a span of 15 bases. This CDR3 is built from 13 residues. Germline values: CDR1 PRHDT, CDR2 FYEKMQ (reference sequence). The CDR3 DNA follows: TGTGCCAGCAGCCCGTCCGCGGGGTTGGAGCAGTACTTC. Translated, it gives CASSPSAGLEQYF.

The chain links TRBV16 to TRBJ1-1; D might be TRBD1 (5 bases). This CDR3 is built from 13 residues. Trimming took 4 bases from V and 5 from J, leaving 11 bases between them. The germline CDR1 and CDR2 sequences are KGHSY and FQNENV. CDR3 sequence reads: CASSLTGRTEAFF. CDR3 bases: TGTGCCAGCAGCCTTACGGGACGGACTGAAGCTTTCTTT.